These 3 T cell receptor beta chains came from one sample sequenced in a study of siplizumab effects on memory and regulatory T cells. Repertoires were generated with immunoSEQ multiplex PCR, while TCRdb's copy carries only in-frame clones and drops some. This table has more than 85,000 clones, 80% to 95% appearing once. Specimen: CD4+ T cells sorted from blood. The receptors shown here come from a human donor in good health.

The chain has TRBV6-5 and TRBJ2-7, with no clear D. The CDR3 totals 11 residues. The V and J ends lost 6 bases and 4 bases respectively, with 7 bases between them. In germline, CDR1 is MNHEY, CDR2 SVGAGI. In DNA, the CDR3 is TGTGCCAGCAGATACCAGTACGAGCAGTACTTC. As protein: CASRYQYEQYF.

The chain links TRBV13 to TRBJ1-6; TRBD1 matches 10 bases. The CDR3 sequence is 18 residues long. The V segment lost 4 bases and the J segment 7 bases; nucleotides outside the gene matches: 13. Germline assignment: CDR1 PRHDT and CDR2 FYEKMQ (reference sequence). Written as DNA, the CDR3 is TGTGCCAGCAGCTCAAACCTCCGGGACAGGGGATGGAATTCACCCCTCCACTTT. Translation: CASSSNLRDRGWNSPLHF.

J is TRBJ1-2 and V is TRBV6-5; the D is unclear. V was pared by 4 bases and J by 3 bases, with 9 bases between. Germline V gene data show CDR1 as MNHEY and CDR2 as SVGAGI. This CDR3 is built from 13 residues. The CDR3 DNA follows: TGTGCCAGCAGTTGGAACAGAGACTATGGCTACACCTTC. It yields the protein CASSWNRDYGYTF.